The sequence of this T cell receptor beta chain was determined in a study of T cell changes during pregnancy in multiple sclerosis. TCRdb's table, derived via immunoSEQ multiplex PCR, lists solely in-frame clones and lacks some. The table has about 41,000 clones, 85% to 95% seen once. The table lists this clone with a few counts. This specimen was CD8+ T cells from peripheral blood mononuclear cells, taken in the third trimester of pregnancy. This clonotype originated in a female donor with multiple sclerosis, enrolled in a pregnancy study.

The CDR3, as DNA: TGTGCCACTCACCCCGGGACAGGGACTGAAGCTTTCTTT. The encoded protein is CATHPGTGTEAFF. This chain uses TRBV6-1 with TRBJ1-1; 9 positions agree with TRBD1. Germline-derived CDR1 and CDR2 are MNHNS and SASEGT. V lost 10 bases, J lost 5 bases, and 8 bases stayed unmatched. CDR3 length equals 13 residues.